The source of this T cell receptor (beta chain) is a study of shared clonotypes between healthy human individuals. Looking at the study overall: CD4 naive and CD4 memory each took three plates per donor, while CD8 naive took two and CD8 memory one. Study findings and constraints: The sole specimen, blood, was sampled, and tissue repertoires likely differ. Donor scarcity curtailed the genetic and exposure-history diversity represented herein.

Original handling: With immunoSEQ giving junction-only sequences and no quality scores, filtering differed. TCRdb keeps only in-frame clones here, not all; method: immunoSEQ multiplex PCR. V and J calls and clone size are given by that table; D and trimming were obtained from the DNA. The table records some 650,000 clones, 95% to 98% of them present only once. Details on this clone: Its antigen is as yet unknown.

The germline CDR1 and CDR2 sequences are MGHRA and YSYEKL. CDR3 length: 18 residues. V dropped 0 bases and J dropped 0 bases, with 15 bases sitting between them. Sequencing used naive CD4+ T cells sorted from blood. The subset denotes: CD45RA+ positively selected. The chain combines TRBV4-1 with TRBJ1-3; the D is unclear. The sequence was obtained from a woman in her twenties or thirties in good health. The CDR3 DNA reads TGCGCCAGCAGCCAAGATCGGCGCCGCCCGAGCTCTGGAAACACCATATATTTT. Translation: CASSQDRRRPSSGNTIYF.